Listed below are T cell receptor beta chains from one sample, sequenced in a study of blood T cell repertoires in COVID-19. Only in-frame clones appear in the TCRdb table, and some are missing; sequencing was by immunoSEQ multiplex PCR. The repertoire holds about 21,000 clones, with over 60% as singletons. The source material was peripheral blood. Receptors were obtained from a man in his 60s with active COVID-19. CDR3s include the opening cysteine and the closing phenylalanine or tryptophan. The order of the fields is J gene, V gene, clone size, D gene, CDR3 DNA, CDR3 protein. D genes are given only for firm matches. Clone sizes are given selectively: once, few, many, or a class where the clone is expanded.

>TRBJ2-3|TRBV7-6|-|-
TGTGCCAGCAGCTTAGAGGTGAAGGGGCGCGGTTTCACAGATACGCAGTATTTT
CASSLEVKGRGFTDTQYF
>TRBJ2-3|TRBV4-3|-|TRBD1
TGCGCCAGCAGCCAAGATCTCCGGGGGACAGGGACAGATACGCAGTATTTT
CASSQDLRGTGTDTQYF
>TRBJ2-1|TRBV6-5|-|-
TGTGCCAGCACCCCCAGGGTCCCCTACAATGAGCAGTTCTTC
CASTPRVPYNEQFF
>TRBJ2-2|TRBV11-1|-|-
TGTGCCAGCAGCTTGAGGCTAGGGGGCACCGGGGAGCTGTTTTTT
CASSLRLGGTGELFF
>TRBJ2-4|TRBV2|-|TRBD1
TGTGCCAGCAGCCAAACCGTTGGGACAGGGGTAGCCAAAAACATTCAGTACTTC
CASSQTVGTGVAKNIQYF
>TRBJ2-3|TRBV29-1|once|-
TGCAGCGTTGATACGCGGGACAGCACAGATACGCAGTATTTT
CSVDTRDSTDTQYF
>TRBJ2-1|TRBV11-2|-|TRBD1
TGTGCCAGCAGCTTTATGGACAGGGCCTACAATGAGCAGTTCTTC
CASSFMDRAYNEQFF
>TRBJ2-1|TRBV7-3|-|TRBD2
TGTGCCAGCAGCTTACGTCCTAGCGGAGGACAAGCTCTTAGCTCCTACAATGAGCAGTTCTTC
CASSLRPSGGQALSSYNEQFF
>TRBJ2-5|TRBV21-1|-|-
TGTGCCAGCAGCAAAGGGGTAGGGGTTCGGGAGACCCAGTACTTC
CASSKGVGVRETQYF
>TRBJ2-1|TRBV19|-|TRBD2
TGTGCCAGTAGAGTGTCGGGACTAGCGTACAATGAGCAGTTCTTC
CASRVSGLAYNEQFF
>TRBJ1-1|TRBV6-5|-|-
TGTGCCAGCAGGTACGGGAGGGGGACTGAAGCTTTCTTT
CASRYGRGTEAFF
>TRBJ2-3|TRBV30|-|TRBD2
TGTGCCTGGAGTGTACCGGTGGGACTAGCGGGAAGGACAGATACGCAGTATTTT
CAWSVPVGLAGRTDTQYF
>TRBJ2-1|TRBV12-3/TRBV12-4|-|TRBD1
TGTGCCAGCAGTTTAGGGCAGGGGGCAAGGCAGTTCTTC
CASSLGQGARQFF
>TRBJ2-1|TRBV3-1/TRBV3-2|-|-
TGTGCCAGCAGCCAAGATCGGAGGGGCGGAACTTACAATGAGCAGTTCTTC
CASSQDRRGGTYNEQFF
>TRBJ2-2|TRBV27|-|TRBD1
TGTGCCAGCAGAGGGACAGCTACCACCGGGGAGCTGTTTTTT
CASRGTATTGELFF
>TRBJ2-1|TRBV18|-|TRBD2
TGTGCCAGCTCACCAGGACTAGCGTACAATGAGCAGTTCTTC
CASSPGLAYNEQFF
>TRBJ2-7|TRBV7-6|-|-
TGTGCCAGCAGCCCCGAGAAGGGGGTAGCGGGTGGGGAGCAGTACTTC
CASSPEKGVAGGEQYF
>TRBJ1-6|TRBV19|medium-sized|-
TGTGCCAGTAGTAGGGGCAGAGTGAACAATTCACCCCTCCACTTT
CASSRGRVNNSPLHF
>TRBJ2-5|TRBV12-3/TRBV12-4|-|TRBD1
TGTGCCAGCACCCTGGACAGGGGAGGCTTCCAGTACTTC
CASTLDRGGFQYF
>TRBJ2-1|TRBV27|-|-
TGTGCCAGCAGTTCTTATGCAGGGGTAGGGGGCAATGAGCAGTTCTTC
CASSSYAGVGGNEQFF